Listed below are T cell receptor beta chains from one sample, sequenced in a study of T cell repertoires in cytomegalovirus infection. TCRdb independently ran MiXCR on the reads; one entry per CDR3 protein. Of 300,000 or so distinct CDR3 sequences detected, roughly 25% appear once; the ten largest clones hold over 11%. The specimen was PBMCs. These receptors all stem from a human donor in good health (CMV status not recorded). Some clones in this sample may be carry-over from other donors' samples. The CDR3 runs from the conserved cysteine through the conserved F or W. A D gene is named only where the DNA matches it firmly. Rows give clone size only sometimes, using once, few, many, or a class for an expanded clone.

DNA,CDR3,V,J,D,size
TGTGCCAGCAGTTACCTGGCAGGGGGGAACACTGAAGCTTTCTTT,CASSYLAGGNTEAFF,TRBV6-5,TRBJ1-1,TRBD1,few
TGCAGTGCTAAATCCCCCGGCGGGGGGAGGGCAGATACGCAGTATTTT,CSAKSPGGGRADTQYF,TRBV20-1,TRBJ2-3,TRBD2,NA
TGTGCCAGCAGTTTAAGCAGGGACTCCTACGAGCAGTACTTC,CASSLSRDSYEQYF,TRBV12-3/TRBV12-4,TRBJ2-7,NA,few
TGTGCCAGCAGCTTACGTCCGACAGGCGGAGGAAACACCATATATTTT,CASSLRPTGGGNTIYF,TRBV7-2,TRBJ1-3,NA,many
TGTGCCAGCAGTGCAGCGGGGCGGCAAGAGACCCAGTACTTC,CASSAAGRQETQYF,TRBV28,TRBJ2-5,TRBD2,few
TGTGCCACCAGTGATCGGACGGTTGGGGCCAACGTCCTGACTTTC,CATSDRTVGANVLTF,TRBV24-1,TRBJ2-6,NA,NA
TGTGCCAGCACCAAGACTAGCGGGGGTGTTCCCGGGGAGCTGTTTTTT,CASTKTSGGVPGELFF,TRBV5-6,TRBJ2-2,TRBD2,NA
TGCAGTTCAGGCGGGGGACCCTACAATGAGCAGTTCTTC,CSSGGGPYNEQFF,TRBV20-1,TRBJ2-1,TRBD2,NA
TGTGCCAGTAGACGGGATGCGAACACCGGGGAGCTGTTTTTT,CASRRDANTGELFF,TRBV19,TRBJ2-2,NA,few
TGCGCCAGCAGCCAAGAGGTAAATAGAGCCAATGAGCAGTTCTTC,CASSQEVNRANEQFF,TRBV4-3,TRBJ2-1,NA,many
TGTGCCAGCAGCTTGAGGGATTTGGGGGAGCAGTACTTC,CASSLRDLGEQYF,TRBV11-2,TRBJ2-7,NA,NA
TGCGCCAGCAGCCAAGGAGGACTAGTACGCGACGAGCAGTACTTC,CASSQGGLVRDEQYF,TRBV4-1,TRBJ2-7,TRBD2,few
TGTGCCAGCAATAAAGGGCTAGCGGGCCTAGCCAAAAACATTCAGTACTTC,CASNKGLAGLAKNIQYF,TRBV28,TRBJ2-4,TRBD2,many
TGTGCCACCCCAAAAACGAGAGCCTATGGCTACACCTTC,CATPKTRAYGYTF,TRBV6-6,TRBJ1-2,NA,many
TGTGCCAGCAGCTACGTGACAGGGCGGGGCACTGAAGCTTTCTTT,CASSYVTGRGTEAFF,TRBV5-4,TRBJ1-1,TRBD1,NA
TGTGCCAGCAGTCCGGGACGGGACTATGGCTACACCTTC,CASSPGRDYGYTF,TRBV28,TRBJ1-2,NA,many
TGTGCCAGCAGAGGACTAGCGGGGCCAGCGGATGAGCAGTTCTTC,CASRGLAGPADEQFF,TRBV7-8,TRBJ2-1,TRBD2,NA
TGTGCCAGCACGGCGCGTGGGGGGGATACGCAGTATTTT,CASTARGGDTQYF,TRBV25-1,TRBJ2-3,NA,NA
TGTGCCAGCAGTTGGACAGGTAGCAATCAGCCCCAGCATTTT,CASSWTGSNQPQHF,TRBV7-2,TRBJ1-5,TRBD1,many
TGTGCCAGCAGCGTTGGGGCAGATACGCAGTATTTT,CASSVGADTQYF,TRBV9,TRBJ2-3,NA,NA
TGTGCCAGCAGTTTTTCAGGGAATAGCAATCAGCCCCAGCATTTT,CASSFSGNSNQPQHF,TRBV28,TRBJ1-5,NA,NA
TGTGCCAGCAGTAAGGGCGGTCGATCCTACGAGCAGTACTTC,CASSKGGRSYEQYF,TRBV27,TRBJ2-7,NA,few
TGTGCCACCGGCGGGGGCGCGTTGAACACTGAAGCTTTCTTT,CATGGGALNTEAFF,TRBV15,TRBJ1-1,NA,NA
TGTGCCAGCAGCTTAACAGGTCTCGACGAGCAGTACTTC,CASSLTGLDEQYF,TRBV7-3,TRBJ2-7,NA,NA
TGCAGTGCTAGGAGGACTAGCGGGGATTACAATGAGCAGTTCTTC,CSARRTSGDYNEQFF,TRBV20-1,TRBJ2-1,TRBD2,NA
TGTGCCACCAGCAGTCGGCTAGCGGGAGTTAACGAGCAGTACTTC,CATSSRLAGVNEQYF,TRBV15,TRBJ2-7,TRBD2,NA
TGTGCCAGCAGTTACTCCTATCAGGGATACTTAGAGACCCAGTACTTC,CASSYSYQGYLETQYF,TRBV6-2/TRBV6-3,TRBJ2-5,NA,NA
TGTGCCAGCAGCTTAATACTGGATACGCAGTATTTT,CASSLILDTQYF,TRBV7-2,TRBJ2-3,NA,many
TGCGCCAGCAGCCTTACTAGGGGGGCTGAAGATACGCAGTATTTT,CASSLTRGAEDTQYF,TRBV4-1,TRBJ2-3,NA,few
TGTGCCAGCAGCTCAACAGGGGGACAGGGGTCCCTATATGGCTACACCTTC,CASSSTGGQGSLYGYTF,TRBV2,TRBJ1-2,TRBD1,NA
TGTGCCAGCAGCTCCCCACCCCCCAGGGGAGGCTATGGCTACACCTTC,CASSSPPPRGGYGYTF,TRBV7-2,TRBJ1-2,NA,many
TGTGCCAGCATCACCGGGACAGGTGGCTCCGAGCAGTACTTC,CASITGTGGSEQYF,TRBV28,TRBJ2-7,TRBD1,few
TGTGCCATCGCCTCATCTGGAAACACCATATATTTT,CAIASSGNTIYF,TRBV10-3,TRBJ1-3,NA,few
TGTGCCAGCAGCCCGCTGGGAAATCAAGAGACCCAGTACTTC,CASSPLGNQETQYF,TRBV5-8,TRBJ2-5,NA,few
TGTGCCAGCAGTCTTCACAGGGCGAACACCGGGGAGCTGTTTTTT,CASSLHRANTGELFF,TRBV28,TRBJ2-2,NA,many
TGTGCCAGCAGTTTATTCTCGAGGGAAGCTTTCTTT,CASSLFSREAFF,TRBV28,TRBJ1-1,NA,NA
TGTGCCAGCTCTGGACAGAGCAATTCACCCCTCCACTTT,CASSGQSNSPLHF,TRBV18,TRBJ1-6,NA,NA